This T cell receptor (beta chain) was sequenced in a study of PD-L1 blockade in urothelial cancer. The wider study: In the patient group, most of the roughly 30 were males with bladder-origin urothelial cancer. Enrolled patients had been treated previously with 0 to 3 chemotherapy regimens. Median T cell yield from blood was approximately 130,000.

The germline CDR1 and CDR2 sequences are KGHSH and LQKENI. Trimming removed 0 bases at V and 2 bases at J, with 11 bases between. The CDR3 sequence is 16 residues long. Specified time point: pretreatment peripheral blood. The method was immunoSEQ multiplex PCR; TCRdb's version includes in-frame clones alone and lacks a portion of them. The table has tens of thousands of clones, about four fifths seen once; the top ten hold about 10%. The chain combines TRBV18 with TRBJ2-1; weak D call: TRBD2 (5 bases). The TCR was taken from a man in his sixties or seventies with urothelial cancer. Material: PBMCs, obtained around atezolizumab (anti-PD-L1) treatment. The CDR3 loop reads CASSPPQEVTYNEQFF. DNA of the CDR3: TGTGCCAGCTCACCACCGCAGGAGGTCACCTACAATGAGCAGTTCTTC. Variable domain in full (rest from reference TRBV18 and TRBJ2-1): NAGVMQNPRHLVRRRGQEARLRCSPMKGHSHVYWYRQLPEEGLKFMVYLQKENIIDESGMPKERFSAEFPKEGPSILRIQQVVRGDSAAYFCASSPPQEVTYNEQFFGPGTRLTVL.